Shown below are 27 T cell receptor beta chains from a single sample sequenced in a study of blood T cell repertoires in COVID-19. Repertoires were generated with immunoSEQ multiplex PCR, while TCRdb's copy carries only in-frame clones and drops some. There are under 150,000 clones in the sample; roughly 85% occur only once, and around 13% lies in the top ten. The sequenced sample was peripheral blood. Every receptor here comes from a human donor in a cohort sampled during active COVID-19.

The CDR3 here is CASSVGGWETQYF. DNA of the CDR3: TGTGCCAGCAGCGTTGGGGGCTGGGAGACCCAGTACTTC. The J gene is TRBJ2-5, the V gene TRBV9; D possibly corresponds to TRBD1 (6 bases). Trimming took 2 bases from V and 5 from J, leaving 10 bases between them. The CDR3 has 13 amino acids. Looked up from germline, CDR1 is SGDLS and CDR2 is YYNGEE.

The chain couples TRBV7-2 to TRBJ2-1, with D possibly matching TRBD1 (6 bases). Germline V gene lookup returns CDR1 SGHTA and CDR2 FQGNSA. The V end lost 5 bases, the J end lost 0 bases, and 11 bases lay between the germline ends. The CDR3 extends over 15 amino acids. The CDR3 loop is CASSRGGTSYNEQFF. In DNA form, the CDR3 reads TGTGCCAGCAGCCGTGGGGGCACCTCCTACAATGAGCAGTTCTTC.

CDR3 DNA: TGTGCCAGCAGTTTGACGGACAGGGGATCATATCTAGGGACAGATACGCAGTATTTT. Its translation: CASSLTDRGSYLGTDTQYF. This chain connects TRBV5-5 to TRBJ2-3, with 9 bases lining up with TRBD1. V shed 5 bases, J shed 3 bases, and the junction held 19 bases outside the gene matches. Germline values: CDR1 SGHKS, CDR2 YYEKEE (reference sequence). The length of the CDR3 is 19 residues.

V usage is TRBV3-1 (or the pseudogene TRBV3-2) and J usage is TRBJ2-2, with TRBD2 matching over 11 bases. Unmatched junction bases numbered 7, after V lost 2 bases and J lost 2 bases. The CDR3 totals 18 residues. Germline V gene lookup returns CDR1 LGHDT and CDR2 YNNKEL (reference sequence). CDR3 DNA: TGTGCCAGCAGCCAACGGCTCCTAGCGGGGGGAAACACCGGGGAGCTGTTTTTT. Its protein product is CASSQRLLAGGNTGELFF.

V usage is TRBV6-1 and J usage is TRBJ2-3; maybe TRBD2 (6 bases). Germline V gene lookup returns CDR1 MNHNS and CDR2 SASEGT. CDR3 length: 16 amino acids. With 0 bases removed from V and 1 base from J, the gap between germline ends came to 11 bases. The CDR3: CASSEAPGTGTDTQYF. CDR3 DNA: TGTGCCAGCAGTGAAGCACCTGGGACTGGCACAGATACGCAGTATTTT.

V gene TRBV11-2 combines with J gene TRBJ2-2; tentatively, D is TRBD1 (6 bases). The CDR3 consists of 15 residues. The germline V gene has CDR1 SGHAT and CDR2 FQNNGV. V was pared by 3 bases and J by 1 base, with 9 bases between. This CDR3 reads CASSLGAWNTGELFF. The CDR3 DNA reads as TGTGCCAGCAGCTTGGGGGCCTGGAACACCGGGGAGCTGTTTTTT.

V is TRBV5-5 and J is TRBJ2-5, with TRBD1 matching 9 bases. V shed 1 base and J 5 bases; nucleotides not matched to a gene: 6. This CDR3 is built from 15 residues. Germline CDR1 and CDR2: SGHKS and YYEKEE (reference sequence). The CDR3 DNA reads as TGTGCCAGCAGCTTGCGCGGGACAGGGTGGGAGACCCAGTACTTC. Its translation is CASSLRGTGWETQYF.

This clone was seen a single time. The chain joins TRBV9 to TRBJ2-7; 7 nucleotides agree with TRBD1. The CDR3 runs to 14 residues. V shed 7 bases, J shed 5 bases, and the junction held 12 bases outside the gene matches. CDR1 is SGDLS and CDR2 is YYNGEE in the germline V gene. The CDR3 DNA reads TGTGCCAGCGGTGACAGGGACGGCGTGGACGAGCAGTACTTC. Residues: CASGDRDGVDEQYF.

This sequence joins TRBV6-4 and TRBJ2-1; a weak D match, TRBD1 (6 bases). V was clipped by 4 bases and J by 3 bases, with 13 bases between them. The CDR3 runs 15 residues. Germline V gene lookup returns CDR1 MRHNA and CDR2 SNTAGT. CDR3 sequence: CASSAGHPNYNEQFF. The CDR3 bases are TGTGCCAGCAGTGCGGGACATCCTAACTACAATGAGCAGTTCTTC.

The CDR3 coding sequence is TGTGCCAGCAGTCCCGGGAGTAAAAGCAATCAGCCCCAGCATTTT. Translating gives CASSPGSKSNQPQHF. The V and J genes are TRBV5-6 and TRBJ1-5; D gene unclear. CDR1 and CDR2 (germline): SGHDT, YYEEEE. The CDR3 covers 15 residues. Between the trimmed V and J ends, which lost 5 bases and 1 base, there was a span of 13 bases. The full variable domain, completed using reference TRBV5-6 and TRBJ1-5, is DAGVTQSPTHLIKTRGQQVTLRCSPKSGHDTVSWYQQALGQGPQFIFQYYEEEERQRGNFPDRFSGHQFPNYSSELNVNALLLGDSALYLCASSPGSKSNQPQHFGDGTRLSIL.

The chain is built from TRBV7-2 and TRBJ2-1; D may be TRBD2 (5 bases). The CDR3 extends over 13 amino acids. Trimming took off 4 bases at V and 6 bases at J, with 10 bases between the two ends. Germline-derived CDR1 and CDR2 are SGHTA and FQGNSA. The CDR3 sequence: CASSYDYRNEQFF. The CDR3 coding sequence is TGTGCCAGCAGCTATGACTACCGCAATGAGCAGTTCTTC. The whole variable domain, remainder taken from reference TRBV7-2 and TRBJ2-1, is GAGVSQSPSNKVTEKGKDVELRCDPISGHTALYWYRQSLGQGLEFLIYFQGNSAPDKSGLPSDRFSAERTGGSVSTLTIQRTQQEDSAVYLCASSYDYRNEQFFGPGTRLTVL.

This chain uses TRBV11-2 with TRBJ1-2, with D possibly matching TRBD1 (6 bases). Trimming cost V 5 bases and J 3 bases, with 16 bases left between them. The CDR3 has 15 amino acids. Per the germline V gene, CDR1 is SGHAT and CDR2 is FQNNGV. The CDR3 sequence is CASSPRGRGDYGYTF. CDR3 DNA: TGTGCCAGCAGCCCTAGAGGCAGGGGAGACTATGGCTACACCTTC.

The V call is TRBV19, the J call TRBJ1-1; 8 nucleotides match TRBD1. The J segment lost 3 bases and the V segment lost 0 bases, leaving 3 bases of the junction unmatched. Germline V lookup: CDR1 LNHDA, CDR2 SQIVND (reference sequence). This CDR3 has 15 residues. The CDR3 nucleotides are TGTGCCAGTAGTATAGACGCAGGGGGCTACACTGAAGCTTTCTTT. Translated, it gives CASSIDAGGYTEAFF.

The rearrangement joins TRBV30 to TRBJ1-6; D may be TRBD1 (5 bases). V was cut by 3 bases and J by 13 bases, with 19 bases left in between. Germline values: CDR1 GTSNPN, CDR2 SVGIG (reference sequence). This CDR3 region has 14 residues. As DNA, the CDR3 is TGTGCCTGGAGCGCATCGCGCAGGGATCTTCCCCTCCACTTT. This translates into CAWSASRRDLPLHF. The whole variable domain, filled in from reference TRBV30 and TRBJ1-6, reads SQTIHQWPATLVQPVGSPLSLECTVEGTSNPNLYWYRQAAGRGLQLLFYSVGIGQISSEVPQNLSASRPQDRQFILSSKKLLLSDSGFYLCAWSASRRDLPLHFGNGTRLTVT.

This rearrangement joins TRBV18 to TRBJ1-5; tentatively, D is TRBD1 (6 bases). Germline lookup yields CDR1 KGHSH and CDR2 LQKENI. CDR3 length equals 14 residues. With 3 bases removed from V and 5 bases from J, the gap between germline ends came to 11 bases. The CDR3 is CASSPAGGHQPQHF. As DNA, the CDR3 is TGTGCCAGCTCACCCGCCGGGGGGCATCAGCCCCAGCATTTT.

The chain joins TRBV6-2 or TRBV6-3 to TRBJ1-5, with D tentatively TRBD1 (6 bases). In germline, CDR1 is MNHEY, CDR2 SVGEGT. This CDR3 comprises 15 residues. Trimming left V 2 bases short and J 10 bases short, with 18 bases between. The CDR3 sequence is CASSYLRDTPFPQHF. DNA for the CDR3: TGTGCCAGCAGTTACCTCCGGGACACCCCTTTCCCCCAGCATTTT.

The rearrangement joins TRBV30 to TRBJ1-3, with 8 bases that match TRBD1. Germline V lookup: CDR1 GTSNPN, CDR2 SVGIG (reference sequence). The trim removed 4 bases at V and 3 bases at J, leaving 5 bases unmatched. CDR3 length: 14 amino acids. The CDR3 DNA sequence: TGTGCCTGGAACGACAGGGGTGGTGGAAACACCATATATTTT. Its translation: CAWNDRGGGNTIYF.

The chain joins TRBV19 to TRBJ2-1, with 14 bases matching TRBD2. The V and J ends lost 1 base and 5 bases, in that order; junction bases with no gene match: 4. The germline V gene has CDR1 LNHDA and CDR2 SQIVND (reference sequence). This CDR3 is built from 17 residues. The DNA of the CDR3 is TGTGCCAGTAGTATAGCCACGGGACTAGCGGGGGACAATGAGCAGTTCTTC. Encoded protein: CASSIATGLAGDNEQFF.

This chain links TRBV9 with TRBJ2-3; TRBD2 matches at 8 bases. Trimming removed 4 bases from V and 3 bases from J; junction bases left unmatched: 7. Germline-derived CDR1 and CDR2 are SGDLS and YYNGEE. The CDR3 contains 15 residues. CDR3 bases: TGTGCCAGCAGCAGAATTAGCGGGGAAACAGATACGCAGTATTTT. Its translation is CASSRISGETDTQYF.

This chain uses TRBV3-1 (or the pseudogene TRBV3-2) with TRBJ1-5; D may be TRBD1 (6 bases). CDR1 and CDR2 from the germline V gene are LGHDT and YNNKEL (reference sequence). V was trimmed by 2 bases and J by 7 bases, leaving 9 bases between them. This CDR3 has 13 amino acids. CDR3 amino acids: CASSQSGDQPQHF. In DNA form, the CDR3 reads TGTGCCAGCAGCCAATCAGGGGACCAGCCCCAGCATTTT.

This sequence joins TRBV10-2 and TRBJ2-1, with 11 bases that match TRBD2. The CDR3 length is 16 residues. J gave up 8 bases and V 6 bases, and 12 bases lay outside the gene matches. CDR1 is WSHSY, CDR2 SAAADI, per germline. As DNA, the CDR3 is TGCGCCAGCAGGGGGAGGCTAGCGGGGGGCGGGGATGAGCAGTTCTTC. This translates into CASRGRLAGGGDEQFF.

The V call is TRBV29-1, the J call TRBJ2-7, with 7 positions matching TRBD1. The CDR3 covers 13 residues. Trimming removed 6 bases from V and 4 bases from J; junction bases left unmatched: 9. CDR1 and CDR2 (germline): SQVTM, ANQGSEA. Here the CDR3 reads CSVELTGVYEQYF. The CDR3 DNA follows: TGCAGCGTAGAACTTACAGGGGTATACGAGCAGTACTTC.

The J gene is TRBJ1-5, the V gene TRBV6-6; TRBD1 agrees at 8 bases. V was pared by 0 bases and J by 7 bases, with 2 bases of the junction left unmatched. Germline V gene lookup returns CDR1 MNHNY and CDR2 SVGAGI (reference sequence). The CDR3 runs to 14 residues. CDR3 sequence: CASSYSTGEQPQHF. CDR3 coding DNA: TGTGCCAGCAGTTACTCGACAGGGGAACAGCCCCAGCATTTT.

This chain uses TRBV2 with TRBJ2-1; 13 nucleotides align to TRBD2. The CDR3 loop spans 17 amino acids. Germline V lookup: CDR1 SNHLY, CDR2 FYNNEI. After removal of 6 bases from V and 4 bases from J, the junction contained 9 bases not matched to a gene. CDR3 in amino acids: CASRDGTSGAGYNEQFF. The CDR3 region has the DNA TGTGCCAGCAGGGACGGGACTAGCGGGGCGGGGTACAATGAGCAGTTCTTC.

Only one count was recorded for this clone. V and J are TRBV2 and TRBJ2-1, with D perhaps TRBD1 (6 bases). Between the trimmed V and J ends, which lost 7 bases and 2 bases, there was a span of 12 bases. Germline V CDR1 and CDR2: SNHLY, FYNNEI. The CDR3 runs 14 residues. The CDR3 coding sequence is TGTGCCAGCAAACACAGGGCAACCTACAATGAGCAGTTCTTC. Its translation: CASKHRATYNEQFF.

The J gene is TRBJ2-1, the V gene TRBV24-1; TRBD2 agrees at 10 bases. The CDR3 has 14 residues. Germline lookup yields CDR1 KGHDR and CDR2 SFDVKD. V was clipped by 3 bases and J by 10 bases; unmatched bases: 5. The CDR3 sequence is CATSDERGGREQFF. DNA for the CDR3: TGTGCCACCAGTGATGAGCGGGGGGGTCGGGAGCAGTTCTTC.

V and J are TRBV7-8 and TRBJ1-2; D call uncertain. Trimming left V 1 base short and J 3 bases short, with 12 bases between. Per the germline V gene, CDR1 is SGHVS and CDR2 is FQNEAQ. The CDR3 spans 15 residues. The CDR3 DNA is TGTGCCAGCAGCTTAGTCGTGGAGGGAGACTATGGCTACACCTTC. Residues: CASSLVVEGDYGYTF.